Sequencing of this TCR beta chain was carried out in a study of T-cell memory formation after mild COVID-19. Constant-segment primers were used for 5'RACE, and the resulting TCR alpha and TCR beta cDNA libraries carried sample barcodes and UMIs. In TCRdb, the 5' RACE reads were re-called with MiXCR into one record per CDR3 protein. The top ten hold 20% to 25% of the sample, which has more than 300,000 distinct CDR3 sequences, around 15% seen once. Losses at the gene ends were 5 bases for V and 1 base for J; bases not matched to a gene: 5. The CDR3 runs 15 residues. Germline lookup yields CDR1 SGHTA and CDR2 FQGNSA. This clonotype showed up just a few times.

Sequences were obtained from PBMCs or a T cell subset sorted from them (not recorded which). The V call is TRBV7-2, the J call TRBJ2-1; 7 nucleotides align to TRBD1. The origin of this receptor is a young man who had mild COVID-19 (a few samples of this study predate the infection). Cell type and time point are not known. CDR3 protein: CASSLNRGSYNEQFF. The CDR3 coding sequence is TGTGCCAGCAGCCTCAACAGGGGTTCCTACAATGAGCAGTTCTTC.